These 12 T cell receptor beta chains came from one sample sequenced in a study of long-term antiretroviral therapy in people with HIV. Sequencing used immunoSEQ v3.0 at survey level. Libraries were prepared by immunoSEQ multiplex PCR; TCRdb keeps only in-frame clonotypes and omits some of them. This sample yields 17,000 or so clones, of which about three quarters are seen a single time; roughly 14% belongs to the top ten. Sequencing used unsorted PBMCs, obtained less than 2.2 years before starting antiretroviral therapy. These TCRs come from a man between 25 and 39 years old with HIV.

This clone was counted between two and nine times. V gene TRBV6-6 combines with J gene TRBJ2-7; 7 bases line up with TRBD1. CDR3 length equals 12 residues. In germline, CDR1 is MNHNY, CDR2 SVGAGI (reference sequence). J was trimmed by 2 bases and V by 9 bases; bases with no gene match: 4. CDR3 sequence: CARGTETYEQYF. The CDR3 DNA reads TGTGCCAGAGGGACAGAGACCTACGAGCAGTACTTC.

The CDR3: CASSFSVSDTSPLHF. CDR3 nucleotide sequence: TGCGCCAGCAGCTTCTCGGTCAGCGATACTTCACCCCTCCACTTT. The chain employs TRBV5-1 and TRBJ1-6; D is undetermined. Per germline, CDR1 SGHRS and CDR2 YFSETQ. The CDR3 totals 15 residues. The V and J ends lost 2 bases and 9 bases respectively, with 15 bases between them.

The chain carries TRBV27 and TRBJ1-1; no clear D gene. The CDR3 contains 13 residues. The V end lost 0 bases, the J end lost 11 bases, and 13 bases lay between the germline ends. The germline CDR1 and CDR2 sequences are MNHEY and SMNVEV (reference sequence). Here the CDR3 DNA reads TGTGCCAGCAGTTTATCGGCAGGTTCGGCGGCTTTCTTT. As protein: CASSLSAGSAAFF.

The chain employs TRBV29-1 and TRBJ2-7; unclear D gene. There are 11 residues in the CDR3. Germline V lookup: CDR1 SQVTM, CDR2 ANQGSEA. Trimming pared 7 bases from V and 2 bases from J, leaving 9 bases between. CDR3 loop: CSARFTYEQYF. Written as DNA, the CDR3 is TGCAGCGCGCGCTTCACCTACGAGCAGTACTTC.

This sequence joins TRBV28 and TRBJ2-7; D call uncertain. Germline CDR1 is MDHEN and CDR2 is SYDVKM. The ends were cut back, 6 bases at V and 6 bases at J, with 15 bases in the middle. The CDR3 is 13 residues long. CDR3 DNA sequence: TGTGCCAGCAGCCTGTCTCAACCCCCCGAGCAGTACTTC. It is translated as CASSLSQPPEQYF.

The V gene is TRBV9, the J gene TRBJ2-7; weak D call: TRBD2 (5 bases). Trimming stripped 5 bases from V and 2 bases from J, with 23 bases between. Germline CDR1 SGDLS, CDR2 YYNGEE. The CDR3 is 17 amino acids. The CDR3 nucleotides are TGTGCCAGCAGTCATAACGACCTGGCGGGCGTAACCTACGAGCAGTACTTC. Translating gives CASSHNDLAGVTYEQYF.

V gene TRBV5-1 combines with J gene TRBJ2-2; 7 bases line up with TRBD1. Trimming removed 4 bases from V and 4 bases from J; junction bases left unmatched: 4. The CDR3 covers 14 residues. Germline V gene data show CDR1 as SGHRS and CDR2 as YFSETQ. Here the CDR3 reads CASSKDRPTGELFF. In DNA form, the CDR3 reads TGCGCCAGCAGCAAGGACAGGCCCACCGGGGAGCTGTTTTTT.

J is TRBJ2-7 and V is TRBV4-2; the match to TRBD2 covers 8 bases. Germline loops: CDR1 LGHNA, CDR2 YNFKEQ. The CDR3 length is 17 residues. V shed 0 bases and J 5 bases; nucleotides not matched to a gene: 12. The CDR3 loop is CASSQDPTGGPKDEQYF. The CDR3 nucleotides are TGTGCCAGCAGCCAAGATCCGACGGGGGGGCCGAAGGACGAGCAGTACTTC.

This clone was detected a few times. The chain couples TRBV28 to TRBJ2-7; TRBD1 matches at 8 bases. The CDR3 length is 15 residues. The V and J ends lost 2 bases and 5 bases, in that order; junction bases with no gene match: 8. Looked up from germline, CDR1 is MDHEN and CDR2 is SYDVKM. CDR3 residues: CASSLVAGGIDEQYF. In nucleotides, the CDR3 is TGTGCCAGCAGTTTAGTAGCAGGGGGCATCGACGAGCAGTACTTC.

The rearrangement uses TRBV5-5 and TRBJ2-7; 7 bases line up with TRBD1. The CDR3 is 14 amino acids. J was trimmed by 5 bases and V by 4 bases; bases with no gene match: 9. Germline-derived CDR1 and CDR2 are SGHKS and YYEKEE (reference sequence). The CDR3 DNA follows: TGTGCCAGCAGCCGGACAGGATACCCGAACGAGCAGTACTTC. This sequence encodes CASSRTGYPNEQYF.

CDR3 coding DNA: TGTGCCAGAGACCTTAGGGGAGGGACAGGGGGCACTGAAGCTTTCTTT. Its translation is CARDLRGGTGGTEAFF. V usage is TRBV2 and J usage is TRBJ1-1, with 11 bases aligning to TRBD1. The CDR3 length is 16 residues. V dropped 9 bases and J dropped 4; count of bases not matched to a gene: 13. Germline V gene data show CDR1 as SNHLY and CDR2 as FYNNEI.

The V gene is TRBV11-2, the J gene TRBJ1-3, with 7 bases aligning to TRBD1. CDR1 is SGHAT, CDR2 FQNNGV, per germline. V was pared by 1 base and J by 7 bases, with 7 bases of the junction left unmatched. CDR3 length: 15 residues. The CDR3 nucleotides read TGTGCCAGCAGCTTAGGACAGGGTCTATGGAACACCATATATTTT. It translates to CASSLGQGLWNTIYF.